The TCR beta chain described here comes from a study of blood T cell repertoires in COVID-19. TCRdb keeps only in-frame clones here, not all; method: immunoSEQ multiplex PCR. The sample has more than 45,000 clones, under 90% seen once. The germline V gene has CDR1 SGHTA and CDR2 FQGNSA. The CDR3 length is 14 residues. V gave up 5 bases and J gave up 2 bases, with 9 bases separating them. Sequencing input: peripheral blood. This TCR derives from a man in his forties with active COVID-19. The chain joins TRBV7-2 to TRBJ2-2; no definite D call. This CDR3 reads CASSPIRNTGELFF. Here the CDR3 DNA reads TGTGCCAGCAGCCCTATAAGAAACACCGGGGAGCTGTTTTTT.